This paragraph covers one T cell receptor (beta chain) sequence. It lacks a known antigen. No clone much larger than this one lies a single base away; base qualities are absent. Collaborating institutions collected whole blood in K2EDTA tubes following their own protocols. For TCRbeta analysis, collaborators shipped samples in one of three forms: frozen whole blood, isolated PBMCs, or DNA extracted from either of those sample types. This entry is derived from a study of blood T cell repertoires in COVID-19 (dated by TCRdb to between 2020 and 2021). Regarding the complete study: Samples covering the acute and convalescent phases of COVID-19 were provided by collaborators in the United States, Italy and Spain. The material from the prospective study consisted of cDNA or gDNA derived from T cells, B-cell-depleted T cells, or PBMCs. Subjects who had been exposed to COVID-19, were actively infected with it, or had recovered from it provided the deeply sampled blood TCRbeta repertoires that made up the dataset. A freely available public database, intended as a resource for researchers studying the immune response to SARS-CoV-2, is where the repertoires were released. Samples came from the ongoing ImmuneRACE study (first 160 participants) plus 1,254 subjects from 6 global collaborators. Sample metadata almost always included a de-identified subject ID, COVID-19 status, age in years and sex. Where available, HLA class I and class II types were obtained from metadata supplied by the sample provider rather than from assay-based typing.

TCRbeta CDR3 regions were amplified from genomic DNA using the immunoSEQ Assay, a bias-controlled multiplex PCR. Per the source publication's procedure: Within the assay, amplification of reference gene primers was used to estimate how many nucleated cells each sample contained. Sequence reads were collapsed and filtered to measure the absolute abundance of every unique TCRbeta CDR3 rearrangement. For each sample, productive Simpson clonality was calculated by taking the square root of Simpson's diversity index across productive rearrangements. TCRdb took over this immuneACCESS table, retaining in-frame rearrangements with V and J assigned. Such tables are incomplete; in checked studies, under half of the missing clones stem from an unresolved V gene, and the remainder is unexplained. The V and J calls and clone size were taken over from that table, and D and trimming were inferred from the DNA. This sample comprises roughly 160,000 clones, around 89% of them detected only once. Around a quarter of the sample goes to the ten largest clones.

Broader findings and caveats from the paper: The amount of clinical and demographic metadata varied by source and participant and was provided uncurated.

Trimmed from V: 6 bases; trimmed from J: 7 bases; junction bases lacking a gene match: 14. Reading from cysteine to phenylalanine, the CDR3 counts 16 amino acids. Only the CDR3 DNA is retained, 48 bases long and in frame from the first base. According to the germline V gene, CDR1 reads SGHRS and CDR2 reads YFSETQ. The receptor was isolated from a man in his 60s with acute or convalescent COVID-19. Recombination linked TRBV5-1 to TRBJ2-1, and TRBD2 matches 9 of the central bases. Input material: peripheral blood. The CDR3 protein: CASTPNLAGVANEQFF. The DNA sequence follows: TGCGCCAGCACCCCGAACTTAGCGGGAGTGGCGAATGAGCAGTTCTTC. The CDR3 plus the reference TRBV5-1 and TRBJ2-1 genes for the other parts give the full variable domain: KAGVTQTPRYLIKTRGQQVTLSCSPISGHRSVSWYQQTPGQGLQFLFEYFSETQRNKGNFPGRFSGRQFSNSRSEMNVSTLELGDSALYLCASTPNLAGVANEQFFGPGTRLTVL.